The 32 T cell receptor beta chains presented below share a single source sample, sequenced in a study of cytomegalovirus exposure and HLA in healthy donors. PCR used 60 Vbeta primers and 13 Jbeta primers. The table came from immunoSEQ multiplex PCR; TCRdb's copy has only in-frame clones and leaves some out. The table has roughly 100,000 clones, less than 85% seen once; the top ten hold over 4.5%. The source material was PBMCs. The receptors here all came from a woman aged 18-29 years in good health and CMV-seropositive.

The chain carries TRBV4-2 and TRBJ2-7, with D possibly matching TRBD1 (5 bases). This CDR3 region has 13 residues. Germline loops: CDR1 LGHNA, CDR2 YNFKEQ. Trimming cost V 6 bases and J 0 bases, with 9 bases left between them. The CDR3 DNA is TGTGCCAGCAGGCCCCAGGGCTCCTACGAGCAGTACTTC. This codes for CASRPQGSYEQYF.

The chain carries TRBV19 and TRBJ1-4; D might be TRBD1 (6 bases). V was pared by 3 bases and J by 8 bases, with 13 bases between. This CDR3 has 14 residues. The germline V gene has CDR1 LNHDA and CDR2 SQIVND (reference sequence). CDR3 loop: CASSIQGPGEKLFF. The CDR3 bases are TGTGCCAGTAGTATCCAGGGGCCCGGGGAAAAACTGTTTTTT. The full variable domain, rest sourced from reference TRBV19 and TRBJ1-4, is DGGITQSPKYLFRKEGQNVTLSCEQNLNHDAMYWYRQDPGQGLRLIYYSQIVNDFQKGDIAEGYSVSREKKESFPLTVTSAQKNPTAFYLCASSIQGPGEKLFFGSGTQLSVL.

The V gene is TRBV7-3, the J gene TRBJ1-5; D unresolved. Trimming stripped 4 bases from V and 0 bases from J, with 10 bases between. Germline V gene data show CDR1 as SGHTA and CDR2 as FQGTGA. The CDR3 covers 15 residues. The CDR3 DNA reads as TGTGCCAGCAGCTCAGATAAGTATAGCAATCAGCCCCAGCATTTT. This sequence encodes CASSSDKYSNQPQHF.

V gene TRBV7-9 combines with J gene TRBJ2-1; 11 nucleotides line up with TRBD2. The CDR3 loop spans 14 amino acids. Germline loops: CDR1 SEHNR, CDR2 FQNEAQ (reference sequence). The V segment lost 11 bases and the J segment 5 bases; nucleotides outside the gene matches: 8. CDR3 amino acids: CAWSLSGRDNEQFF. CDR3 bases: TGTGCCTGGTCACTTAGCGGGAGGGACAATGAGCAGTTCTTC.

V gene TRBV28 combines with J gene TRBJ1-2; possible D gene TRBD1, 6 bases. The V gene lost 4 bases and the J gene lost 9 bases, with 9 bases spanning the gap. The germline V gene encodes CDR1 MDHEN and CDR2 SYDVKM. CDR3 length equals 11 residues. The CDR3 here is CASSSQGRYTF. The CDR3, as DNA: TGTGCCAGCAGTTCACAGGGCCGCTACACCTTC.

CDR3: CASSQDMQQAYGYTF. DNA of the CDR3: TGCGCCAGCAGCCAAGATATGCAACAGGCCTATGGCTACACCTTC. The gene calls are TRBV4-1 and TRBJ1-2; perhaps TRBD1 as D (5 bases). The germline V gene has CDR1 MGHRA and CDR2 YSYEKL. The germline V and J ends were trimmed by 0 bases and 4 bases, with 12 bases remaining between them. The CDR3 loop spans 15 amino acids.

This chain connects TRBV11-2 to TRBJ2-2, with 7 bases aligning to TRBD2. CDR1 is SGHAT, CDR2 FQNNGV, per germline. The CDR3 contains 15 residues. Unmatched junction bases numbered 5, after V lost 1 base and J lost 6 bases. In DNA form, the CDR3 reads TGTGCCAGCAGCTTAGGAGGGAGGGCCGCCGGGGAGCTGTTTTTT. It specifies CASSLGGRAAGELFF.

In this sample, this clone turned up a few times. This chain joins TRBV5-4 and TRBJ2-7; D perhaps matches TRBD2 (6 bases). Germline V lookup: CDR1 SGHNT, CDR2 YYREEE (reference sequence). The CDR3 is 14 amino acids. The V gene lost 0 bases and the J gene lost 7 bases, with 14 bases spanning the gap. As DNA, the CDR3 is TGTGCCAGCAGCTTGGTTGGGGGGTACGGGGAGCAGTACTTC. This codes for CASSLVGGYGEQYF.

This chain connects TRBV5-1 to TRBJ1-1, with a tentative D call TRBD1 (5 bases). V was pared by 0 bases and J by 1 base, with 10 bases between. In germline, CDR1 is SGHRS, CDR2 YFSETQ. This CDR3 comprises 15 residues. The CDR3 reads CASSLAGWANTEAFF. For the CDR3, the DNA is TGCGCCAGCAGCTTGGCAGGGTGGGCGAACACTGAAGCTTTCTTT.

V is TRBV28 and J is TRBJ1-4; 10 bases are shared with TRBD1. The CDR3 is 14 amino acids. With V trimmed by 6 bases and J by 5 bases, 3 bases remained unmatched. Germline CDR1 and CDR2: MDHEN and SYDVKM. In DNA, the CDR3 is TGTGCCAGCAGGACAGGGGGCGGGAATGAAAAACTGTTTTTT. Its protein product is CASRTGGGNEKLFF.

V is TRBV6-1 and J is TRBJ2-1; TRBD1 matches at 8 bases. Germline lookup yields CDR1 MNHNS and CDR2 SASEGT. This CDR3 region has 15 residues. With 7 bases clipped from V and 4 bases from J, the junction kept 9 bases outside the gene matches. This CDR3 is CASTPGQGYYNEQFF. The CDR3 DNA is TGTGCCAGCACCCCTGGACAGGGCTATTACAATGAGCAGTTCTTC.

This clone has a handful of counts. The chain recombines TRBV19 with TRBJ2-7; possible D gene TRBD1, 5 bases. Germline V gene sequence: CDR1 LNHDA, CDR2 SQIVND (reference sequence). Trimming shortened V by 3 bases and J by 5 bases, and 11 bases separated the two germline ends. This CDR3 region has 13 residues. Written as DNA, the CDR3 is TGTGCCAGTAGTATCAGGCAGGGCGACGAGCAGTACTTC. Translated, it gives CASSIRQGDEQYF.

This rearrangement joins TRBV7-9 to TRBJ2-3; D might be TRBD2 (6 bases). Looked up from germline, CDR1 is SEHNR and CDR2 is FQNEAQ (reference sequence). The CDR3 spans 15 residues. V was shortened by 0 bases and J by 5 bases, with 12 bases between the two germline ends. The DNA of the CDR3 is TGTGCCAGCAGCTTAGCGCTGGGGGAGGAAGATACGCAGTATTTT. Translated: CASSLALGEEDTQYF. Variable domain in full (rest from reference TRBV7-9 and TRBJ2-3): DTGVSQNPRHKITKRGQNVTFRCDPISEHNRLYWYRQTLGQGPEFLTYFQNEAQLEKSRLLSDRFSAERPKGSFSTLEIQRTEQGDSAMYLCASSLALGEEDTQYFGPGTRLTVL.

Worth noting for this clone: The same CDR3 arises from other DNA sequences in this sample as well. The chain links TRBV9 to TRBJ2-7; TRBD2 matches 11 bases. The CDR3 runs 15 residues. From germline, CDR1 is SGDLS and CDR2 YYNGEE. V lost 4 bases, J lost 3 bases, and 6 bases stayed unmatched. The CDR3 DNA is TGTGCCAGCAGCCCAGGACTAGCGGGCTACTACGAGCAGTACTTC. Amino acids: CASSPGLAGYYEQYF.

This clone was seen a handful of times. The chain has TRBV28 and TRBJ1-1; TRBD1 matches at 7 bases. Per germline, CDR1 MDHEN and CDR2 SYDVKM. The CDR3 is 16 residues long. With 5 bases clipped from V and 0 bases from J, the junction kept 9 bases outside the gene matches. CDR3 sequence reads: CASSIGTEPLNTEAFF. Here the CDR3 DNA reads TGTGCCAGCAGTATCGGGACAGAGCCTTTGAACACTGAAGCTTTCTTT.

The gene calls are TRBV6-5 and TRBJ2-7, with a possible D match to TRBD1 (6 bases). Germline CDR1 is MNHEY and CDR2 is SVGAGI. The CDR3 consists of 14 residues. Trimming removed 2 bases at V and 2 bases at J, with 10 bases between. The CDR3 sequence: CASSYGGRTYEQYV. In nucleotides, the CDR3 is TGTGCCAGCAGTTACGGGGGCAGGACCTACGAGCAGTACGTC.

Here the CDR3 DNA reads TGTGCCAGCTCACCAACCAGCGGAAACTACAATGAGCAGTTCTTC. This translates into CASSPTSGNYNEQFF. J is TRBJ2-1 and V is TRBV18, with TRBD2 as a possible D gene (5 bases). CDR1 is KGHSH, CDR2 LQKENI, per germline. The CDR3 totals 15 residues. The V end was cut by 2 bases, the J end by 3 bases, with 11 bases between.

The chain links TRBV6-5 to TRBJ1-2, with D possibly matching TRBD1 (5 bases). Germline V lookup: CDR1 MNHEY, CDR2 SVGAGI. Trimming removed 1 base from V and 4 bases from J, with 16 bases in between. The CDR3 has 16 residues. CDR3 DNA: TGTGCCAGCAGTTACTTTCCTTCCGGACACCTCTATGGCTACACCTTC. Residues: CASSYFPSGHLYGYTF.

The chain employs TRBV18 and TRBJ1-3; 8 bases match TRBD1. From germline, CDR1 is KGHSH and CDR2 LQKENI. Trimming took 8 bases from V and 5 from J; bases not matched to a gene: 8. The CDR3 is made up of 14 amino acids. The CDR3 sequence is CASPDRAERNTIYF. CDR3 DNA: TGTGCCAGCCCGGACAGGGCCGAAAGAAACACCATATATTTT.

The CDR3 DNA follows: TGTGCCAGCAGCTTGGTAGTTGGCGGGAGAGACTACGAGCAGTACTTC. It translates to CASSLVVGGRDYEQYF. This chain joins TRBV5-6 and TRBJ2-7, with 7 bases lining up with TRBD2. The CDR3 is 16 residues long. V was pared by 0 bases and J by 3 bases, with 9 bases of the junction left unmatched. CDR1 SGHDT and CDR2 YYEEEE come from the germline V gene.

J is TRBJ2-2 and V is TRBV11-2; weak D call: TRBD2 (6 bases). This CDR3 comprises 14 residues. V gave up 6 bases and J gave up 5 bases, with 13 bases separating them. Germline CDR1 is SGHAT and CDR2 is FQNNGV. The CDR3 loop is CASSPGSGTGELFF. In nucleotides, the CDR3 is TGTGCCAGCAGTCCCGGGAGTGGGACCGGGGAGCTGTTTTTT.

This rearrangement joins TRBV4-2 to TRBJ2-7; TRBD1 aligns across 10 bases. Germline V gene sequence: CDR1 LGHNA, CDR2 YNFKEQ. The CDR3 contains 14 residues. The J segment lost 2 bases and the V segment lost 3 bases, leaving 1 base of the junction unmatched. The chain's CDR3 is CASSHGQGAYEQYF. The CDR3 nucleotides read TGTGCCAGCAGCCATGGACAGGGGGCCTACGAGCAGTACTTC.

V usage is TRBV5-1 and J usage is TRBJ2-1; D is perhaps TRBD1 (6 bases). Germline CDR1 SGHRS, CDR2 YFSETQ. V shed 2 bases and J shed 4 bases, with 10 bases lying between them. CDR3 length: 14 residues. CDR3 residues: CASSLETGYNEQFF. The CDR3 region has the DNA TGCGCCAGCAGCTTAGAAACAGGGTACAATGAGCAGTTCTTC.

In nucleotides, the CDR3 is TGTGCCAGCAGTTTTGGAGGGGCCACTGAAGCTTTCTTT. This sequence encodes CASSFGGATEAFF. The gene calls are TRBV28 and TRBJ1-1; weak D call: TRBD1 (5 bases). The CDR3 runs 13 residues. V gave up 3 bases and J gave up 4 bases, with 9 bases separating them. Germline CDR1 and CDR2: MDHEN and SYDVKM.

This chain uses TRBV28 with TRBJ2-6; TRBD2 matches 15 bases. This CDR3 region has 21 residues. Germline trimming cut 3 bases from V and 0 bases from J; bases unmatched to any gene: 9. Germline CDR1 MDHEN, CDR2 SYDVKM. This CDR3 reads CASSLEAGTSGRISGANVLTF. For the CDR3, the DNA is TGTGCCAGCAGTTTGGAGGCCGGGACTAGCGGGAGGATCTCTGGGGCCAACGTCCTGACTTTC.

This clone was counted only a few times. This rearrangement joins TRBV30 to TRBJ2-3; TRBD2 agrees at 8 bases. With V trimmed by 3 bases and J by 3 bases, 11 bases remained unmatched. The CDR3 extends over 16 amino acids. Germline V gene lookup returns CDR1 GTSNPN and CDR2 SVGIG (reference sequence). CDR3 DNA: TGTGCCTGGAGCCTTCTAGCGGGTGCTGGGACAGATACGCAGTATTTT. Protein: CAWSLLAGAGTDTQYF.

J is TRBJ2-7 and V is TRBV6-1; TRBD1 matches 11 bases. This CDR3 has 14 amino acids. The germline V gene encodes CDR1 MNHNS and CDR2 SASEGT. Trimming removed 6 bases from V and 4 bases from J; junction bases left unmatched: 5. The CDR3 DNA reads TGTGCCAGCAGCAGGACAGGGGGCAGTTACGAGCAGTACTTC. It specifies CASSRTGGSYEQYF.

This clone has only a few counts. The chain employs TRBV27 and TRBJ2-1, with 7 bases aligning to TRBD2. Germline CDR1 reads MNHEY; CDR2 reads SMNVEV (reference sequence). Trimming at V came to 10 bases and at J to 7 bases, leaving 19 bases not matched to a gene. This CDR3 spans 16 amino acids. This chain's CDR3 is CATREGRALTWNEQFF. CDR3 in DNA: TGTGCCACCCGAGAGGGGAGGGCCCTTACGTGGAATGAGCAGTTCTTC.

The count of this clone is one. The chain employs TRBV28 and TRBJ2-7, with 12 bases that match TRBD2. The CDR3 totals 16 residues. Unmatched junction bases numbered 8, after V lost 5 bases and J lost 3 bases. CDR1 and CDR2 from the germline V gene are MDHEN and SYDVKM. This CDR3 reads CASSGQTSGSFYEQYF. DNA of the CDR3: TGTGCCAGCAGTGGCCAGACTAGCGGGAGTTTCTACGAGCAGTACTTC.

The gene calls are TRBV9 and TRBJ2-7; no clear D. Looked up from germline, CDR1 is SGDLS and CDR2 is YYNGEE. There are 17 residues in the CDR3. Trimming stripped 4 bases from V and 1 base from J, with 21 bases between. The DNA for the CDR3 is TGTGCCAGCAGCCTCTCCGCGGTTAGTGAGCTTTCCTACGAGCAGTACTTC. Its protein is CASSLSAVSELSYEQYF.

V is TRBV6-5 and J is TRBJ2-5, with D possibly matching TRBD1 (6 bases). The tail of the sequence fits TRBJ2-7 better, so the J call may be wrong. The CDR3 is made up of 14 amino acids. Germline lookup yields CDR1 MNHEY and CDR2 SVGAGI. CDR3: CASSYRGFGYEQYF. The CDR3 DNA sequence: TGTGCCAGCAGTTACAGGGGGTTTGGGTACGAGCAGTACTTC.

The genes are TRBV28 and TRBJ2-1; tentative D call: TRBD2 (5 bases). Germline lookup yields CDR1 MDHEN and CDR2 SYDVKM. V was clipped by 3 bases and J by 4 bases, with 19 bases between them. This CDR3 is built from 17 residues. CDR3 DNA: TGTGCCAGCAGTTTGGTGGTAGAGAAACTAGAGTACAATGAGCAGTTCTTC. Protein product: CASSLVVEKLEYNEQFF.